The 30 T cell receptor beta chains below come from one sample, sequenced in a study of diagnostic markers for celiac disease. TCRdb reanalyzed the reads, giving one entry per CDR3 protein sequence and no DNA. The table for this sample gives over a thousand distinct CDR3 sequences. The material sequenced was either unsorted cells or a sorted T cell fraction (not recorded which). The receptors stem from a human donor.

This clonotype is called medium-sized based on its frequency. The chain employs TRBV30 and TRBJ2-2. Germline values: CDR1 GTSNPN, CDR2 SVGIG (reference sequence). This CDR3 contains 13 residues. The CDR3 loop reads CAWRAGITGELFF. The variable domain in full, with the rest retrieved from reference TRBV30 and TRBJ2-2, is SQTIHQWPATLVQPVGSPLSLECTVEGTSNPNLYWYRQAAGRGLQLLFYSVGIGQISSEVPQNLSASRPQDRQFILSSKKLLLSDSGFYLCAWRAGITGELFFGEGSRLTVL.

This chain links TRBV20-1 with TRBJ1-5; TCRdb's D gene call, TRBD1, goes unchecked for lack of DNA. The germline V gene encodes CDR1 DFQATT and CDR2 SNEGSKA (reference sequence). The CDR3 consists of 14 residues. The chain's CDR3 is CSARLDRGDQPQHF.

In terms of frequency, this clonotype is medium-sized. The CDR3 sequence: CASGPLAGGNEQFF. The chain couples TRBV12-3 or TRBV12-4 to TRBJ2-1; with no DNA, the TCRdb D assignment of TRBD2 cannot be verified. CDR3 length: 14 amino acids.

The chain links TRBV7-9 to TRBJ2-7; TCRdb outputs TRBD1, but without DNA this stays unchecked. Germline values: CDR1 SEHNR, CDR2 FQNEAQ (reference sequence). The CDR3 totals 12 residues. This chain's CDR3 is CASSNRGYEQYF.

This clonotype is called medium-sized based on its frequency. J is TRBJ1-1 and V is TRBV12-3 or TRBV12-4. CDR3 length: 12 residues. The CDR3 region is CASSLGYTEAFF.

In terms of frequency, this clonotype is large. The rearrangement uses TRBV5-1 and TRBJ2-3; absent DNA, TCRdb's TRBD1 call cannot be checked. CDR1 and CDR2 (germline): SGHRS, YFSETQ. CDR3 length equals 16 residues. CDR3 amino acids: CASNSGTGVATDTQYF.

V is TRBV19 and J is TRBJ2-4; TCRdb's assignment of TRBD2 cannot be checked, as there is no DNA. Germline V lookup: CDR1 LNHDA, CDR2 SQIVND (reference sequence). CDR3 size: 16 residues. The CDR3 spells CASSFGLGLAKNIQYF.

J is TRBJ1-1 and V is TRBV5-1. The CDR3 has 13 residues. Germline V gene data show CDR1 as SGHRS and CDR2 as YFSETQ. CDR3 sequence: CASRALTNTEAFF.

This clonotype is classed as medium-sized by frequency. The chain combines TRBV27 with TRBJ2-1. The CDR3 is made up of 13 amino acids. Germline CDR1 reads MNHEY; CDR2 reads SMNVEV (reference sequence). CDR3 protein: CASTMSLYNEQFF.

This clonotype is labeled large (0.1 to 1%) based on frequency. The chain links TRBV12-3 or TRBV12-4 to TRBJ2-2. This CDR3 spans 11 amino acids. CDR3 protein: CASRLTGELFF.

This rearrangement joins TRBV6-2 or TRBV6-3 to TRBJ2-1. The CDR3 runs to 13 residues. Germline V gene lookup returns CDR1 MNHEY and CDR2 SVGEGT. CDR3 region: CASSFSPYNEQFF.

The J gene is TRBJ2-2, the V gene TRBV19; the D gene TCRdb calls, TRBD1, cannot be checked with no DNA. The germline CDR1 and CDR2 sequences are LNHDA and SQIVND (reference sequence). The CDR3 is made up of 20 amino acids. The CDR3 reads CASSNLYLGVQAANTGELFF.

The chain combines TRBV20-1 with TRBJ1-6; the TCRdb D gene call, TRBD1, has no DNA to confirm it. Germline assignment: CDR1 DFQATT and CDR2 SNEGSKA (reference sequence). CDR3 length: 15 residues. This CDR3 is CSAAQQDFVVSPLHF.

This clonotype counts as medium-sized (0.01 to 0.1%) by frequency. The rearrangement joins TRBV2 to TRBJ2-7. Germline V gene sequence: CDR1 SNHLY, CDR2 FYNNEI. The CDR3 spans 11 residues. CDR3 amino acids: CASKVSYEQYF.

This clonotype is identified as medium-sized (0.01 to 0.1%) from frequency. The chain recombines TRBV20-1 with TRBJ2-5; TCRdb returns TRBD1, unconfirmable since there is no DNA. The CDR3 runs to 14 residues. Germline assignment: CDR1 DFQATT and CDR2 SNEGSKA (reference sequence). CDR3 amino acids: CSPKRVPDRETQYF.

The gene calls are TRBV11-2 and TRBJ1-6; lacking DNA, the TRBD1 call made by TCRdb goes unchecked. CDR1 is SGHAT and CDR2 is FQNNGV in the germline V gene. CDR3 size: 13 residues. The CDR3 here is CASTPDNNSPLHF.

By frequency, this clonotype registers large. The chain recombines TRBV6-1 with TRBJ2-5. The CDR3 runs to 12 residues. The germline CDR1 and CDR2 sequences are MNHNS and SASEGT. CDR3 sequence reads: CASSEAGETQYF.

This clonotype registers medium-sized by frequency. The chain recombines TRBV10-1 with TRBJ2-3. The CDR3 is 12 amino acids. Germline CDR1 WNHNN, CDR2 SYGVQD (reference sequence). CDR3: CASSGNVDTQYF.

The V and J genes are TRBV20-1 and TRBJ1-4; the D call from TCRdb, TRBD1, cannot be confirmed without DNA. The CDR3 has 13 residues. In germline, CDR1 is DFQATT, CDR2 SNEGSKA (reference sequence). The CDR3 protein is CSARPQSYEKLFF.

The chain carries TRBV20-1 and TRBJ2-7; without DNA, the TCRdb call of TRBD1 cannot be checked. CDR1 and CDR2 (germline): DFQATT, SNEGSKA (reference sequence). The CDR3 has 12 amino acids. This chain's CDR3 is CSPRGLAYEQYF.

The rearrangement uses TRBV10-2 and TRBJ1-6. The CDR3 spans 12 residues. In germline, CDR1 is WSHSY, CDR2 SAAADI. This CDR3 reads CASMTVDSPLHF.

The rearrangement uses TRBV28 and TRBJ1-3; TCRdb names TRBD1, which stays unverified in the absence of DNA. The germline CDR1 and CDR2 sequences are MDHEN and SYDVKM. The length of the CDR3 is 14 residues. The CDR3 region is CASSSGQGGNTIYF.

The rearrangement joins TRBV29-1 to TRBJ2-3; TCRdb names TRBD2, which stays unverified in the absence of DNA. In germline, CDR1 is SQVTM, CDR2 ANQGSEA. The CDR3 extends over 15 amino acids. The CDR3: CSVEEGPGGTDTQYF.

This clonotype is labeled large (0.1 to 1%) based on frequency. V gene TRBV27 combines with J gene TRBJ2-7; lacking DNA, the TRBD2 call made by TCRdb goes unchecked. The CDR3 covers 13 residues. Germline values: CDR1 MNHEY, CDR2 SMNVEV (reference sequence). CDR3 sequence reads: CASSLHGGYEQYF.

The CDR3 protein is CASASAYQNNEQFF. V gene TRBV5-1 combines with J gene TRBJ2-1; TCRdb designates TRBD1, a call that cannot be tested without DNA. The CDR3 length is 14 residues. Germline V gene data show CDR1 as SGHRS and CDR2 as YFSETQ.

This clonotype counts as large by frequency. The chain carries TRBV10-3 and TRBJ2-7; TCRdb selects TRBD1, and the lack of DNA leaves this call unchecked. The CDR3 covers 14 residues. From germline, CDR1 is ENHRY and CDR2 SYGVKD. The CDR3 sequence: CAISAGTGSYEQYF.

The chain uses TRBV18 and TRBJ1-2. CDR1 and CDR2 from the germline V gene are KGHSH and LQKENI. This CDR3 contains 15 residues. Here the CDR3 reads CASSSGGASNYGYTF. Variable domain in full (rest from reference TRBV18 and TRBJ1-2): NAGVMQNPRHLVRRRGQEARLRCSPMKGHSHVYWYRQLPEEGLKFMVYLQKENIIDESGMPKERFSAEFPKEGPSILRIQQVVRGDSAAYFCASSSGGASNYGYTFGSGTRLTVV.

The CDR3 here is CSAAPASGGPGQYF. This chain uses TRBV29-1 with TRBJ2-5; TCRdb's D call of TRBD2 is untestable without DNA. The germline V gene encodes CDR1 SQVTM and CDR2 ANQGSEA. The CDR3 is 14 amino acids.

This clonotype is medium-sized by frequency. The CDR3: CSASGPPGSKSHF. V usage is TRBV20-1 and J usage is TRBJ1-5; TCRdb's assignment of TRBD1 cannot be checked, as there is no DNA. Looked up from germline, CDR1 is DFQATT and CDR2 is SNEGSKA (reference sequence). The CDR3 sequence is 13 residues long.

The chain couples TRBV7-2 to TRBJ2-4; the TCRdb D gene call, TRBD1, has no DNA to confirm it. Germline loops: CDR1 SGHTA, CDR2 FQGNSA. The CDR3 runs 16 residues. The CDR3 here is CASSSSLGASGDIQYF.